The text below deals with one T cell receptor (beta chain). The antigen is not known. The sample originates from a study of graft-versus-host responses after intestinal transplantation. Study summary: Tacrolimus and steroids were given for two to three years to all recipients after anti-thymocyte globulin induction.

The CDR3 loop spans 13 amino acids. The V gene's germline CDR1 is MNHNS and CDR2 SASEGT. The V gene lost 3 bases and the J gene lost 0 bases, with 3 bases spanning the gap. TCRdb keeps only in-frame clones here, not all; method: immunoSEQ multiplex PCR. The sample records approximately 80,000 clones, approximately 91% being singletons. The sequence came from a human donor who received an intestinal transplant. The chain joins TRBV6-1 to TRBJ1-5; D ambiguous. The input for sequencing was unstimulated CD4+ T cells sorted from spleen or lymph node cells, taken before intestinal transplant. The CDR3 DNA reads TGTGCCAGCAGTGATTATAGCAATCAGCCCCAGCATTTT. It encodes CASSDYSNQPQHF.